This is a list of T cell receptor beta chains from one sample in a study of beta chain features in type 1 diabetes. TCRdb's table, derived via immunoSEQ multiplex PCR, lists solely in-frame clones and lacks some. Among around 250,000 clones listed, approximately 13% were seen once. The sequenced sample was naive CD4+ T cells from blood. These receptors were taken from a man aged 25 to 40 with type 1 diabetes. Each CDR3 is given with its conserved first and last residue. A D gene is named only where the DNA matches it firmly. Size is stated for part of the rows, as once, few or many counts, or as a class when the clone is expanded.

v_gene: TRBV5-8
abundance: -
d_gene: -
len: 15
j_gene: TRBJ2-5
CDR3aa: CASSSGRRGLETQYF
CDR3nt: TGTGCCAGCAGCTCCGGACGGAGGGGCTTAGAGACCCAGTACTTC

v_gene: TRBV19
abundance: few
d_gene: TRBD1
len: 16
j_gene: TRBJ2-2
CDR3aa: CASSILGQWGTGELFF
CDR3nt: TGTGCCAGTAGTATACTGGGACAGTGGGGGACCGGGGAGCTGTTTTTT

v_gene: TRBV19
abundance: few
d_gene: -
len: 12
j_gene: TRBJ2-5
CDR3aa: CASSDGWETQYF
CDR3nt: TGTGCCAGTAGTGACGGGTGGGAGACCCAGTACTTC

v_gene: TRBV6-1
abundance: -
d_gene: -
len: 15
j_gene: TRBJ2-7
CDR3aa: CASSEAPTKTYEQYF
CDR3nt: TGTGCCAGCAGTGAAGCGCCGACTAAGACCTACGAGCAGTACTTC

v_gene: TRBV5-4
abundance: -
d_gene: -
len: 13
j_gene: TRBJ2-1
CDR3aa: CASRQTGWGSQFF
CDR3nt: TGTGCCAGCAGGCAAACAGGGTGGGGATCGCAGTTCTTC

v_gene: TRBV6-1
abundance: -
d_gene: -
len: 12
j_gene: TRBJ1-2
CDR3aa: CASSESGYGYTF
CDR3nt: TGTGCCAGCAGTGAAAGCGGTTACGGCTACACCTTC

v_gene: TRBV27
abundance: -
d_gene: TRBD1
len: 16
j_gene: TRBJ2-7
CDR3aa: CASSFTGGRGSFEQYF
CDR3nt: TGTGCCAGCAGTTTTACAGGGGGCCGGGGGAGTTTCGAGCAGTACTTC

v_gene: TRBV19
abundance: -
d_gene: -
len: 15
j_gene: TRBJ2-5
CDR3aa: CASSFAGSQGGTQYF
CDR3nt: TGTGCCAGTAGTTTCGCGGGGAGCCAGGGTGGCACCCAGTACTTC

v_gene: TRBV11-2
abundance: few
d_gene: TRBD2
len: 15
j_gene: TRBJ2-1
CDR3aa: CASSFGTSGFNEQFF
CDR3nt: TGTGCCAGCAGCTTTGGGACTAGCGGATTCAATGAGCAGTTCTTC

v_gene: TRBV27
abundance: once
d_gene: -
len: 14
j_gene: TRBJ1-1
CDR3aa: CASSLRGRNTEAFF
CDR3nt: TGTGCCAGCAGTTTACGGGGTCGTAACACTGAAGCTTTCTTT

v_gene: TRBV18
abundance: -
d_gene: TRBD1
len: 15
j_gene: TRBJ2-7
CDR3aa: CASSPTGGTPYEQYF
CDR3nt: TGTGCCAGCTCACCTACAGGGGGAACGCCCTACGAGCAGTACTTC

v_gene: TRBV30
abundance: -
d_gene: TRBD2
len: 13
j_gene: TRBJ2-3
CDR3aa: CAWSPGRTDTQYF
CDR3nt: TGTGCCTGGAGCCCCGGGAGGACAGATACGCAGTATTTT

v_gene: TRBV5-6
abundance: -
d_gene: TRBD2
len: 15
j_gene: TRBJ2-1
CDR3aa: CASSLGLAVPNEQFF
CDR3nt: TGTGCCAGCAGCTTGGGACTAGCAGTACCCAATGAGCAGTTCTTC

v_gene: TRBV5-4
abundance: few
d_gene: -
len: 12
j_gene: TRBJ1-1
CDR3aa: CASSPPGGEAFF
CDR3nt: TGTGCCAGCAGCCCTCCGGGTGGTGAAGCTTTCTTT

v_gene: TRBV7-9
abundance: few
d_gene: TRBD2
len: 15
j_gene: TRBJ2-3
CDR3aa: CASSSSGSGPDTQYF
CDR3nt: TGTGCCAGCAGCTCTAGCGGGAGTGGCCCAGATACGCAGTATTTT

v_gene: TRBV7-9
abundance: few
d_gene: -
len: 15
j_gene: TRBJ2-7
CDR3aa: CASSLGRTELYEQYF
CDR3nt: TGTGCCAGCAGCTTAGGGAGGACAGAACTCTACGAGCAGTACTTC

v_gene: TRBV4-2
abundance: -
d_gene: TRBD2
len: 17
j_gene: TRBJ2-5
CDR3aa: CASSQVSGLAGVETQYF
CDR3nt: TGTGCCAGCAGCCAAGTCAGCGGACTAGCGGGGGTAGAGACCCAGTACTTC

v_gene: TRBV5-4
abundance: -
d_gene: TRBD2
len: 16
j_gene: TRBJ2-7
CDR3aa: CASSPSSGLATYEQYF
CDR3nt: TGTGCCAGCAGCCCATCTTCCGGACTAGCGACCTACGAGCAGTACTTC

v_gene: TRBV4-1
abundance: -
d_gene: TRBD1
len: 21
j_gene: TRBJ1-2
CDR3aa: CASSQAGTGEAGMDGLYGYTF
CDR3nt: TGCGCCAGCAGCCAAGCTGGGACAGGGGAGGCTGGTATGGATGGCCTCTATGGCTACACCTTC

v_gene: TRBV6-5
abundance: few
d_gene: -
len: 15
j_gene: TRBJ2-1
CDR3aa: CASRLDKAAYNEQFF
CDR3nt: TGTGCCAGCAGACTCGACAAGGCCGCCTACAATGAGCAGTTCTTC

v_gene: TRBV18
abundance: few
d_gene: TRBD1
len: 13
j_gene: TRBJ2-7
CDR3aa: CASSRTGSYEQYF
CDR3nt: TGTGCCAGCTCTAGGACAGGGTCCTACGAGCAGTACTTC

v_gene: TRBV5-4
abundance: few
d_gene: -
len: 16
j_gene: TRBJ2-6
CDR3aa: CASSLDGASGANVLTF
CDR3nt: TGTGCCAGCAGCCTGGACGGAGCCTCTGGGGCCAACGTCCTGACTTTC

v_gene: TRBV7-2
abundance: -
d_gene: -
len: 14
j_gene: TRBJ2-7
CDR3aa: CASSSPTGRPEQYF
CDR3nt: TGTGCCAGCAGCTCCCCAACAGGAAGGCCCGAGCAGTACTTC

v_gene: TRBV6-6
abundance: few
d_gene: TRBD2
len: 14
j_gene: TRBJ2-5
CDR3aa: CASSRLAQQETQYF
CDR3nt: TGTGCCAGCTCCCGACTAGCGCAGCAAGAGACCCAGTACTTC

v_gene: TRBV2
abundance: -
d_gene: -
len: 13
j_gene: TRBJ1-2
CDR3aa: CASSLQGLGGYTF
CDR3nt: TGTGCCAGCAGCCTACAGGGTTTAGGTGGCTACACCTTC

v_gene: TRBV4-1
abundance: few
d_gene: TRBD1
len: 15
j_gene: TRBJ1-2
CDR3aa: CASSQSDRGRAGYTF
CDR3nt: TGCGCCAGCAGCCAATCGGACAGGGGGCGAGCTGGCTACACCTTC

v_gene: TRBV7-2
abundance: many
d_gene: -
len: 15
j_gene: TRBJ2-4
CDR3aa: CASSLSWGGQNIQYF
CDR3nt: TGTGCCAGCAGCCTTAGTTGGGGAGGTCAAAACATTCAGTACTTC

v_gene: TRBV30
abundance: few
d_gene: -
len: 13
j_gene: TRBJ1-5
CDR3aa: CAWSQGRDQPQHF
CDR3nt: TGTGCCTGGAGTCAGGGGAGGGACCAGCCCCAGCATTTT

v_gene: TRBV18
abundance: few
d_gene: -
len: 13
j_gene: TRBJ1-4
CDR3aa: CASSSTVGEKLFF
CDR3nt: TGTGCCAGCTCATCGACAGTGGGCGAAAAACTGTTTTTT

v_gene: TRBV29-1
abundance: -
d_gene: TRBD2
len: 15
j_gene: TRBJ2-3
CDR3aa: CSAVLAGGPTDTQYF
CDR3nt: TGCAGCGCCGTACTAGCGGGGGGGCCGACAGATACGCAGTATTTT

v_gene: TRBV27
abundance: -
d_gene: -
len: 16
j_gene: TRBJ1-6
CDR3aa: CASSLSRTQGSSPLHF
CDR3nt: TGTGCCAGCAGTTTATCCCGGACCCAAGGGAGTTCACCCCTCCACTTT

v_gene: TRBV25-1
abundance: -
d_gene: TRBD1
len: 13
j_gene: TRBJ2-5
CDR3aa: CASSGRGQETQYF
CDR3nt: TGTGCCAGCAGTGGCAGGGGGCAAGAGACCCAGTACTTC

v_gene: TRBV7-2
abundance: few
d_gene: -
len: 14
j_gene: TRBJ1-5
CDR3aa: CASSPGGGNQPQHF
CDR3nt: TGTGCCAGCAGCCCGGGAGGAGGAAATCAGCCCCAGCATTTT

v_gene: TRBV11-2
abundance: -
d_gene: TRBD1
len: 17
j_gene: TRBJ1-1
CDR3aa: CASSDREGGTAIRRAFF
CDR3nt: TGTGCCAGCAGCGACCGCGAGGGCGGGACAGCGATTCGAAGGGCTTTCTTT

v_gene: TRBV19
abundance: few
d_gene: -
len: 15
j_gene: TRBJ2-7
CDR3aa: CASSLREGRSYEQYF
CDR3nt: TGTGCCAGTAGCCTACGTGAGGGTCGCTCCTACGAGCAGTACTTC

v_gene: TRBV11-3
abundance: -
d_gene: -
len: 14
j_gene: TRBJ2-3
CDR3aa: CASSLVTGGDTQYF
CDR3nt: TGTGCCAGCAGCTTAGTGACGGGTGGGGATACGCAGTATTTT

v_gene: TRBV5-1
abundance: few
d_gene: -
len: 13
j_gene: TRBJ2-1
CDR3aa: CASSLDRGNEQFF
CDR3nt: TGCGCCAGCAGCTTGGATCGGGGAAATGAGCAGTTCTTC

v_gene: TRBV5-1
abundance: -
d_gene: -
len: 15
j_gene: TRBJ1-2
CDR3aa: CASSIGTPNNYGYTF
CDR3nt: TGCGCCAGCAGCATCGGGACACCGAATAACTATGGCTACACCTTC

v_gene: TRBV29-1
abundance: -
d_gene: TRBD2
len: 14
j_gene: TRBJ2-3
CDR3aa: CSVELRGYTDTQYF
CDR3nt: TGCAGCGTTGAACTGCGGGGGTATACAGATACGCAGTATTTT

v_gene: TRBV9
abundance: few
d_gene: TRBD1
len: 14
j_gene: TRBJ1-6
CDR3aa: CASKAGTGFSPLHF
CDR3nt: TGTGCCAGCAAAGCAGGGACAGGGTTTTCACCCCTCCACTTT

v_gene: TRBV5-1
abundance: -
d_gene: -
len: 14
j_gene: TRBJ1-1
CDR3aa: CASSSGELNTEAFF
CDR3nt: TGCGCCAGCAGCTCCGGGGAACTGAACACTGAAGCTTTCTTT

v_gene: TRBV6-1
abundance: -
d_gene: -
len: 13
j_gene: TRBJ1-5
CDR3aa: CASRADSSQPQHF
CDR3nt: TGTGCCAGCAGGGCGGACAGCAGTCAGCCCCAGCATTTT

v_gene: TRBV6-6
abundance: few
d_gene: -
len: 12
j_gene: TRBJ2-3
CDR3aa: CASGGSTDTQYF
CDR3nt: TGTGCCAGTGGGGGGAGCACAGATACGCAGTATTTT

v_gene: TRBV28
abundance: -
d_gene: -
len: 13
j_gene: TRBJ1-1
CDR3aa: CASFSRADTEAFF
CDR3nt: TGTGCCAGCTTTAGCAGGGCGGACACTGAAGCTTTCTTT

v_gene: TRBV2
abundance: few
d_gene: -
len: 16
j_gene: TRBJ2-5
CDR3aa: CASRQRSQTIQETQYF
CDR3nt: TGTGCCAGCAGACAAAGAAGCCAGACTATACAAGAGACCCAGTACTTC

v_gene: TRBV7-8
abundance: -
d_gene: -
len: 19
j_gene: TRBJ1-1
CDR3aa: CASSLEPTGGIWMNTEAFF
CDR3nt: TGTGCCAGCAGCTTAGAGCCCACCGGGGGAATATGGATGAACACTGAAGCTTTCTTT

v_gene: TRBV5-4
abundance: -
d_gene: -
len: 15
j_gene: TRBJ2-2
CDR3aa: CASSLDRVGTGELFF
CDR3nt: TGTGCCAGCAGCTTGGACAGGGTGGGGACCGGGGAGCTGTTTTTT

v_gene: TRBV19
abundance: -
d_gene: TRBD2
len: 14
j_gene: TRBJ2-7
CDR3aa: CASSKTSGSYEQYF
CDR3nt: TGTGCCAGTAGTAAGACTAGCGGTTCCTACGAGCAGTACTTC

v_gene: TRBV9
abundance: -
d_gene: -
len: 14
j_gene: TRBJ1-1
CDR3aa: CASSPQGGLTEAFF
CDR3nt: TGTGCCAGCAGCCCACAAGGAGGGTTGACTGAAGCTTTCTTT

v_gene: TRBV5-1
abundance: few
d_gene: TRBD2
len: 15
j_gene: TRBJ2-2
CDR3aa: CASSPGLADTGELFF
CDR3nt: TGCGCCAGCAGCCCCGGACTAGCGGACACCGGGGAGCTGTTTTTT

v_gene: TRBV18
abundance: few
d_gene: -
len: 16
j_gene: TRBJ2-3
CDR3aa: CASSPQRESRTDTQYF
CDR3nt: TGTGCCAGCTCACCACAGAGGGAGTCCCGCACAGATACGCAGTATTTT

v_gene: TRBV30
abundance: few
d_gene: -
len: 12
j_gene: TRBJ1-1
CDR3aa: CAWSARDTEAFF
CDR3nt: TGTGCCTGGAGTGCGAGGGACACTGAAGCTTTCTTT

v_gene: TRBV6-1
abundance: -
d_gene: -
len: 13
j_gene: TRBJ2-3
CDR3aa: CASLATPGDTQYF
CDR3nt: TGTGCCAGTCTAGCGACTCCAGGAGATACGCAGTATTTT